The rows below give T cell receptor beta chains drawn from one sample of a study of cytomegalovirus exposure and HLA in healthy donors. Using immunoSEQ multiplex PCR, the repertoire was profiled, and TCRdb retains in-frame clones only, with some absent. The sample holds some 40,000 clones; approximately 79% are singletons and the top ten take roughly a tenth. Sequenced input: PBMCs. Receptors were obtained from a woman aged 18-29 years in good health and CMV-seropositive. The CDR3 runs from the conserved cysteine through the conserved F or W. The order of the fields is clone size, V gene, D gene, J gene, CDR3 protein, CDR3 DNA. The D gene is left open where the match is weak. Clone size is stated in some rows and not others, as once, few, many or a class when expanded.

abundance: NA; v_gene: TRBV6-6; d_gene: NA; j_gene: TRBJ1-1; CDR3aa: CASSPSTHGGDSEAFF; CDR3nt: TGTGCCAGCAGCCCCTCTACGCACGGGGGGGACTCTGAAGCTTTCTTT
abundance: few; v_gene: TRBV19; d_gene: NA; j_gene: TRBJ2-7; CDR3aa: CASSTHPTSEQYF; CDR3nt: TGTGCCAGTAGTACCCACCCCACGAGCGAGCAGTACTTC
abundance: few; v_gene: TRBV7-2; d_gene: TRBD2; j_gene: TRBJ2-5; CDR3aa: CASSYQTSGGLWGETQYF; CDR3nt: TGTGCCAGCAGCTACCAGACTAGCGGGGGGCTCTGGGGAGAGACCCAGTACTTC
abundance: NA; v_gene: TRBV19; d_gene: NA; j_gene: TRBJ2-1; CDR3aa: CASSMLSGVIRDEQFF; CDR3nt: TGTGCCAGTAGTATGTTGTCGGGGGTGATCCGGGATGAGCAGTTCTTC
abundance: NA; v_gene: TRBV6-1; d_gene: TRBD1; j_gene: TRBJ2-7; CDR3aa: CASSEEGAGGYEQYF; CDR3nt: TGTGCCAGCAGTGAAGAGGGAGCAGGGGGCTACGAGCAGTACTTC
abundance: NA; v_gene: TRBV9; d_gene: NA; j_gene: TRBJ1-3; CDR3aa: CASSGGGGNTIYF; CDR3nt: TGTGCCAGCAGCGGTGGGGGCGGAAACACCATATATTTT
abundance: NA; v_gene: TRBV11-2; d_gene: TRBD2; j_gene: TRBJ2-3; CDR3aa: CASSFPAPSGARTDTQYF; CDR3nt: TGTGCCAGCAGCTTTCCGGCGCCCAGCGGGGCCCGCACAGATACGCAGTATTTT
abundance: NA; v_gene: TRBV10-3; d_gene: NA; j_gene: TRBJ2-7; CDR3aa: CAISEGGEFSEQYF; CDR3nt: TGTGCCATCAGTGAGGGTGGGGAGTTTTCCGAGCAGTACTTC
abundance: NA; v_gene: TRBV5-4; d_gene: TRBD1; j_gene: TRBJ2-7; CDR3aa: CASSLGSIVRGPYEQYF; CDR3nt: TGTGCCAGCAGCTTGGGTTCTATTGTGAGGGGGCCCTACGAGCAGTACTTC
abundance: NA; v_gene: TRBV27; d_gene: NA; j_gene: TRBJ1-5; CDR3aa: CASSLSPNRGNQPQHF; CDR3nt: TGTGCCAGCAGTTTATCCCCCAACAGGGGCAATCAGCCCCAGCATTTT
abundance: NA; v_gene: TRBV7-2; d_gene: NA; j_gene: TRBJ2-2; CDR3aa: CASSSRETKLFF; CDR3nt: TGTGCCAGCAGCTCCCGAGAAACGAAGCTGTTTTTT
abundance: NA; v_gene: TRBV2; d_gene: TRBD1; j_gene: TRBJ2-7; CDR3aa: CASRRGQGSSYEQYF; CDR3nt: TGTGCCAGCAGGCGGGGACAGGGGAGCTCCTACGAGCAGTACTTC
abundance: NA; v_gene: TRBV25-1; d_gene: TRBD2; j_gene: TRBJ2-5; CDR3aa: CASSVAGGGETQYF; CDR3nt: TGTGCCAGCAGTGTAGCGGGAGGGGGAGAGACCCAGTACTTC
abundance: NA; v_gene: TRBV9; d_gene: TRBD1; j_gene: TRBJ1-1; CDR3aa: CASSVGQGAMNTEAFF; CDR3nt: TGTGCCAGCAGCGTAGGTCAGGGGGCGATGAACACTGAAGCTTTCTTT
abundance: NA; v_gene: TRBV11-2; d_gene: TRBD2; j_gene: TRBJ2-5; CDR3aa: CASSLNSGGETQYF; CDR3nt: TGTGCCAGCAGCTTAAACTCGGGGGGGGAGACCCAGTACTTC
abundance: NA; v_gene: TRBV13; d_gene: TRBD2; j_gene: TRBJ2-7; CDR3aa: CASSFLAGGTYEQYF; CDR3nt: TGTGCCAGCAGCTTCCTAGCGGGGGGAACCTACGAGCAGTACTTC
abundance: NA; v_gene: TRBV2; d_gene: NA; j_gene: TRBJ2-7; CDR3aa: CASLGGAAIDEQYF; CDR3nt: TGTGCCAGCCTGGGGGGAGCGGCCATCGACGAGCAGTACTTC
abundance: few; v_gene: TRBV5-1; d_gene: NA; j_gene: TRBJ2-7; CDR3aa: CASSLSSANYEQYF; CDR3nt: TGCGCCAGCAGCTTGAGTAGCGCGAACTACGAGCAGTACTTC
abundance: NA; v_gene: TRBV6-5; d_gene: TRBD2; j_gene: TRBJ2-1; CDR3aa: CASSSGLAGENEQFF; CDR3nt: TGTGCCAGCAGCAGCGGACTAGCGGGAGAAAATGAGCAGTTCTTC
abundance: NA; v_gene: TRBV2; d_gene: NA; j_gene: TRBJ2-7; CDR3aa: CASIHPGGTPPYEQYF; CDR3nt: TGTGCCAGCATCCACCCAGGGGGGACACCGCCCTACGAGCAGTACTTC
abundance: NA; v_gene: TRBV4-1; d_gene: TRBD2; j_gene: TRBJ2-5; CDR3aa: CASRSGGPPYF; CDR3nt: TGCGCCAGCAGGAGCGGGGGCCCACCATACTTC
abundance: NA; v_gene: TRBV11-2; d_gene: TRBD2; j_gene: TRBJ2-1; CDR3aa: CASSSSGSPYNEQFF; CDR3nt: TGTGCCAGCAGCTCAAGCGGGAGTCCCTACAATGAGCAGTTCTTC
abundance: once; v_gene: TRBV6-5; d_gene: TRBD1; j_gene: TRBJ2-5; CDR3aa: CASSYGTGRSETQYF; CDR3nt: TGTGCCAGCAGTTACGGGACAGGGAGGTCTGAGACCCAGTACTTC
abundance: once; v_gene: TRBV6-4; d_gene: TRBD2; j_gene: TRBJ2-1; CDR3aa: CASNPWGPSGGASNEQFF; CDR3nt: TGTGCCAGCAATCCATGGGGACCTAGCGGGGGGGCCTCCAATGAGCAGTTCTTC
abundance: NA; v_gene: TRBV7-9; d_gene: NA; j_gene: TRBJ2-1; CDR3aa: CSSSLARAGFYNEQFF; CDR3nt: TGTTCCAGCAGCTTAGCGCGGGCAGGCTTTTACAATGAGCAGTTCTTC
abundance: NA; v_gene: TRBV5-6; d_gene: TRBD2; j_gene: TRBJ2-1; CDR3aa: CASSLSSGKGEQFF; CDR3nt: TGTGCCAGCAGCTTGTCTAGCGGGAAAGGTGAGCAGTTCTTC
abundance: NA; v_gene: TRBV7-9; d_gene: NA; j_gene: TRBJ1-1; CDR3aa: CASSSYKRGANTEAFF; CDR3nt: TGTGCCAGCAGCTCCTATAAACGCGGGGCAAACACTGAAGCTTTCTTT
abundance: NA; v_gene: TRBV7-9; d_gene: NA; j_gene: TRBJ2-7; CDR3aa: CASSPHPYEQYF; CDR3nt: TGTGCCAGCAGCCCGCATCCCTACGAGCAGTACTTC
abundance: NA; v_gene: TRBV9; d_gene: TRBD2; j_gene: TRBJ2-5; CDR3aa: CASSVVAGGPGVTQYF; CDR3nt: TGTGCCAGCAGCGTAGTAGCGGGAGGGCCGGGGGTGACCCAGTACTTC
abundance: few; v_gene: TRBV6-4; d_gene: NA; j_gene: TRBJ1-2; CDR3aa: CASSDSAETAANYGYTF; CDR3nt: TGTGCCAGCAGTGACTCGGCGGAGACAGCCGCTAACTATGGCTACACCTTC
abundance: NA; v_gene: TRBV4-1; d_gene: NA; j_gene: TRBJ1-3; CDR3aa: CASSQILGNTIYF; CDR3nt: TGCGCCAGCAGCCAAATCCTAGGAAACACCATATATTTT
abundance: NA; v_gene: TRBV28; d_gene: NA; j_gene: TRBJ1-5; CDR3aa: CASSPSRGAEGNQPQHF; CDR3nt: TGTGCCAGCAGTCCTTCTCGGGGGGCTGAGGGCAATCAGCCCCAGCATTTT
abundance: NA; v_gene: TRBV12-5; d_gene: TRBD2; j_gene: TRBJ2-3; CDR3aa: CASAPGRAGGDTQYF; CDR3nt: TGTGCTAGTGCCCCTGGGAGGGCCGGGGGAGATACGCAGTATTTT
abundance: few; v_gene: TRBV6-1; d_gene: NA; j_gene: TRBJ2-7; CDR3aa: CASIEIGVSYEQYF; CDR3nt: TGTGCCAGCATAGAAATAGGAGTCTCCTACGAGCAGTACTTC
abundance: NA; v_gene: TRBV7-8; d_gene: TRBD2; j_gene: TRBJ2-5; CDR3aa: CASSTHRWREGQAVEQYF; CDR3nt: TGTGCCAGCAGCACCCACAGGTGGCGGGAGGGCCAGGCTGTGGAGCAGTACTTC
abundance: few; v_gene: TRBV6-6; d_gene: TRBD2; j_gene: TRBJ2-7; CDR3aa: CASSYDLGLAGDEQYF; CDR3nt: TGTGCCAGCAGTTACGATCTGGGACTAGCGGGAGACGAGCAGTACTTC
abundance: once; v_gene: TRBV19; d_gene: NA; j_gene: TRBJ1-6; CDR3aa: CASSIRGMDSPLHF; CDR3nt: TGTGCCAGTAGTATCCGGGGAATGGATTCACCCCTCCACTTT
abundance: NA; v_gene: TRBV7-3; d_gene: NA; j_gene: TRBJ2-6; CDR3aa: CASSPRGPPGANVLTF; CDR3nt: TGTGCCAGCAGCCCCCGGGGTCCCCCTGGGGCCAACGTCCTGACTTTC
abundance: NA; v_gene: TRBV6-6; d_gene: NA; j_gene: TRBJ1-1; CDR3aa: CASSYLSTVNTEAFF; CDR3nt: TGTGCCAGCAGTTACCTATCCACAGTGAACACTGAAGCTTTCTTT
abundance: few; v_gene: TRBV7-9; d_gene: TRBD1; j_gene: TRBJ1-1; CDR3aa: CASTHGGTGVMNTEAFF; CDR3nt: TGTGCCAGCACCCATGGCGGGACAGGAGTTATGAACACTGAAGCTTTCTTT
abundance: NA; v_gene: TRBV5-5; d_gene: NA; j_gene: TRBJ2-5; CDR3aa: CASRSWGGQETQYF; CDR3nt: TGTGCCAGCAGGAGTTGGGGAGGTCAAGAGACCCAGTACTTC
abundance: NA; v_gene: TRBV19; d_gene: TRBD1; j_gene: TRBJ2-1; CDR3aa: CASSIGVGTGNEQFF; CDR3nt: TGTGCCAGTAGTATCGGGGTGGGGACAGGGAATGAGCAGTTCTTC
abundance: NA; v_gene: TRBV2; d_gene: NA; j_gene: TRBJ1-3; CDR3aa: CASSVRRTENSGNTIYF; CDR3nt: TGTGCCAGCAGTGTTCGGAGGACAGAGAACTCTGGAAACACCATATATTTT
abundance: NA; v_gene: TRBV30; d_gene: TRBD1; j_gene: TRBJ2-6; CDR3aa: CAWSTGGPGANVLTF; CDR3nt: TGTGCCTGGAGCACAGGGGGCCCTGGGGCCAACGTCCTGACTTTC
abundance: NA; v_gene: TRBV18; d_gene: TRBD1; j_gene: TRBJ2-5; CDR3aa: CASSPYRGQVQETQYF; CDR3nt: TGTGCCAGCTCACCTTACCGGGGACAGGTCCAAGAGACCCAGTACTTC